The sequence of this TCR beta chain was determined in a study of sequential checkpoint blockade in melanoma. Study-level background: Randomization was 1:1 between first-line nivolumab→ipilimumab and ipilimumab→nivolumab.

The sample's treatment: randomized to nivolumab then ipilimumab (arm A) or the reverse (arm B). None of the patients previously received DNA-damaging chemotherapy. V dropped 5 bases and J dropped 5 bases, with 16 bases sitting between them. The CDR3 consists of 14 residues. Germline V lookup: CDR1 MDHEN, CDR2 SYDVKM. Repertoires were generated with immunoSEQ multiplex PCR, while TCRdb's copy carries only in-frame clones and drops some. The sample holds over 10,000 clones; roughly four fifths are singletons and the top ten take approximately 18%. The receptor's source is a human donor with melanoma. This chain joins TRBV28 and TRBJ2-7, with D maybe TRBD1 (5 bases). The specimen comprised CD8+ T cells sorted from blood (inferred from file names), sampled from a patient given nivolumab and ipilimumab in sequence. The CDR3 DNA reads as TGTGCCAGCAGTCCCAACCAGGGATGGGACGAGCAGTACTTC. Translating it yields CASSPNQGWDEQYF.